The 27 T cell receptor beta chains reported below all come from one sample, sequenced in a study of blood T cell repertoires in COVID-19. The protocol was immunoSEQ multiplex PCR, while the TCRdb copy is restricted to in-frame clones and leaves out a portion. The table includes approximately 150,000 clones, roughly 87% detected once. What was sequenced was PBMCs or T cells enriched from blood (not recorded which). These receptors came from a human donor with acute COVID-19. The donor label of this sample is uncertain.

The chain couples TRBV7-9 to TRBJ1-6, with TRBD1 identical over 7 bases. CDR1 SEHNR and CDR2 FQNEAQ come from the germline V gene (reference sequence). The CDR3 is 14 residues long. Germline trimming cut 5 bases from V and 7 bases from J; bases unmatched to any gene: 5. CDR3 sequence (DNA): TGTGCCAGCAGCCGGGACAGCCAGAATTCACCCCTCCACTTT. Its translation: CASSRDSQNSPLHF.

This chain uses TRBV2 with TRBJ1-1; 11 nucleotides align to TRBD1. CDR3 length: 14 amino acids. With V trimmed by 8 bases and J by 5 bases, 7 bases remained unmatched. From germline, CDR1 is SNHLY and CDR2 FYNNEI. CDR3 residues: CASRDRGIQTEAFF. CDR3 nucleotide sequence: TGTGCCAGCCGGGACAGGGGGATTCAAACTGAAGCTTTCTTT.

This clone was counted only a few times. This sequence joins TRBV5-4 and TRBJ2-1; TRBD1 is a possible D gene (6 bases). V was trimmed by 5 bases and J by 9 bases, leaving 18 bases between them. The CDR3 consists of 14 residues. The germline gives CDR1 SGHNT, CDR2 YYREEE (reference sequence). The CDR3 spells CASRDGGRRGEQFF. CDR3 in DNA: TGTGCCAGCAGAGACGGCGGGCGCAGGGGTGAGCAGTTCTTC.

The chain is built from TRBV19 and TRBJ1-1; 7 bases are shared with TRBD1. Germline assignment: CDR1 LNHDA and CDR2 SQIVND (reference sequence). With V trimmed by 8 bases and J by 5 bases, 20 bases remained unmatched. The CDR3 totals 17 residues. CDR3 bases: TGTGCCAGTCTCATCTCGGGCAGGGGGGCCAAAGGGACTGAAGCTTTCTTT. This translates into CASLISGRGAKGTEAFF.

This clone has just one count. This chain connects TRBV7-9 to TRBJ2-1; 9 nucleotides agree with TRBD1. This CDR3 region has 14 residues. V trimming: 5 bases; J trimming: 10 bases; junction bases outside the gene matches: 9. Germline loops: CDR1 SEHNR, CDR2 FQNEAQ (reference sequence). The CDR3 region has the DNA TGTGCCAGCAGCCTCCCGGGACAGGGCGAGGAGCAGTTCTTC. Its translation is CASSLPGQGEEQFF.

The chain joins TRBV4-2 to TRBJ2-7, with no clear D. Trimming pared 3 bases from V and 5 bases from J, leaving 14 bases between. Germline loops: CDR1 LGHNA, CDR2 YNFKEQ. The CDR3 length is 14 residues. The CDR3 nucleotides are TGTGCCAGCAGCCATATCCTATTTCAGGACGAGCAGTACTTC. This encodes CASSHILFQDEQYF.

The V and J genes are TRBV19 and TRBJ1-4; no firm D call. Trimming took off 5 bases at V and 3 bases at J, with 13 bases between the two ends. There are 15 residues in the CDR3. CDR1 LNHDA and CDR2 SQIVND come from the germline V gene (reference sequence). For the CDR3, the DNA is TGTGCCAGTAGTCTCGAGGGCCTGGCTAATGAAAAACTGTTTTTT. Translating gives CASSLEGLANEKLFF.

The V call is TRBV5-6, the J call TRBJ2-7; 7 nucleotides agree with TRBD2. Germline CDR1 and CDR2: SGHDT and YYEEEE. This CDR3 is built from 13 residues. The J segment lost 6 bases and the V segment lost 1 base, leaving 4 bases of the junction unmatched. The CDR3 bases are TGTGCCAGCAGCTTGAGGGCTAGCGGCGAGCAGTACTTC. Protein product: CASSLRASGEQYF.

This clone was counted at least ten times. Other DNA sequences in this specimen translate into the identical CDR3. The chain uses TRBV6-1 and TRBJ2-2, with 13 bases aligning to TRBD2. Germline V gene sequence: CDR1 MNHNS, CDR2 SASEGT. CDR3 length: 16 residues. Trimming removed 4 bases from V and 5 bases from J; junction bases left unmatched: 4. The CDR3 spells CASSGGLAGNTGELFF. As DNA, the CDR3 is TGTGCCAGCAGTGGGGGACTAGCGGGGAATACCGGGGAGCTGTTTTTT.

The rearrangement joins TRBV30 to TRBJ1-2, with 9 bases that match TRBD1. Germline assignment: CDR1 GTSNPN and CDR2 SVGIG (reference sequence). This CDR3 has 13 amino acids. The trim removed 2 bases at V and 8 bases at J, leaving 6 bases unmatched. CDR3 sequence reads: CAWSPGQGQGYTF. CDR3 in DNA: TGTGCCTGGAGTCCCGGACAGGGGCAAGGCTACACCTTC.

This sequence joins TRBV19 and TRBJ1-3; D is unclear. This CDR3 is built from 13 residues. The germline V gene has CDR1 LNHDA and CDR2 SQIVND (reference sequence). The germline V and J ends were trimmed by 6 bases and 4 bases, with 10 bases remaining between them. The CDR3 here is CASRLAEGNTIYF. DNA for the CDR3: TGTGCCAGTAGGCTCGCCGAGGGAAACACCATATATTTT.

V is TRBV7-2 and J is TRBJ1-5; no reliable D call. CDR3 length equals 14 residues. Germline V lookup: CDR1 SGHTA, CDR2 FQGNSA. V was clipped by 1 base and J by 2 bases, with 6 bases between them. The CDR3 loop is CASSLVSGNQPQHF. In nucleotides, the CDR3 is TGTGCCAGCAGCTTAGTCAGTGGCAATCAGCCCCAGCATTTT.

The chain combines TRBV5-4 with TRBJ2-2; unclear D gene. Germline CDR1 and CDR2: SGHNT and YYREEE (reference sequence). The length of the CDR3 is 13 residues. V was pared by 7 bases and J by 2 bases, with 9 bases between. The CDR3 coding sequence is TGTGCCAGCCGATACACCAACACCGGGGAGCTGTTTTTT. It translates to CASRYTNTGELFF.

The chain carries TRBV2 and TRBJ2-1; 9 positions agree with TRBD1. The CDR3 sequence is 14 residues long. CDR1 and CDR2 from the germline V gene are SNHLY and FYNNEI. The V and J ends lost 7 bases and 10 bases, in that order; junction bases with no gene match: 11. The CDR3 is CASTMGQGIGEQFF. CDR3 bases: TGTGCCAGCACCATGGGACAGGGAATTGGGGAGCAGTTCTTC.

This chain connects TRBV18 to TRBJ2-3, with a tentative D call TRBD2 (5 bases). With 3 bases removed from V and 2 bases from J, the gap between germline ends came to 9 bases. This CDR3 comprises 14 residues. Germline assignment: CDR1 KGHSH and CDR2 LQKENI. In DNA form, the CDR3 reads TGTGCCAGCTCACCCTCGACTAACACAGATACGCAGTATTTT. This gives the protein CASSPSTNTDTQYF.

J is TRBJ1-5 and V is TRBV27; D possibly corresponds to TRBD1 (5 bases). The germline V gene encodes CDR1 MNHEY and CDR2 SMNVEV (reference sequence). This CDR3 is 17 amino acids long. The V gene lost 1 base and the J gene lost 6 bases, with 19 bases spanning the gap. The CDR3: CASSLFGAPTRGQPQHF. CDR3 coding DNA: TGTGCCAGCAGTTTATTTGGGGCCCCCACGCGGGGTCAGCCCCAGCATTTT.

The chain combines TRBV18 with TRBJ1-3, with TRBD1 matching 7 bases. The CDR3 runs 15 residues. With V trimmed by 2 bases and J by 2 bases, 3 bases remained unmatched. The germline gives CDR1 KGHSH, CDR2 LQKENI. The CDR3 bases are TGTGCCAGCTCACCAGGGACAGAGGCTGGAAACACCATATATTTT. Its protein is CASSPGTEAGNTIYF.

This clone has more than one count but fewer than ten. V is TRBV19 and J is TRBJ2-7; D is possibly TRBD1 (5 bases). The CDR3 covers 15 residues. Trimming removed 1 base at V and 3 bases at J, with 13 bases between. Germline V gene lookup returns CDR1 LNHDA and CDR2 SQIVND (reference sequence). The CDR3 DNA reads TGTGCCAGTAGTATAGTCGCAGGGAAGGTCTACGAGCAGTACTTC. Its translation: CASSIVAGKVYEQYF.

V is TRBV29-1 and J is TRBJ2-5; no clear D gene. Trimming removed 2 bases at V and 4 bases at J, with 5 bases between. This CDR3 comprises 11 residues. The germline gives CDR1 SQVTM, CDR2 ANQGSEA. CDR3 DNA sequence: TGCAGCGTTGAACTCCGAGAGACCCAGTACTTC. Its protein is CSVELRETQYF. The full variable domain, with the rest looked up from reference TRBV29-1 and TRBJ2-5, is SAVISQKPSRDICQRGTSLTIQCQVDSQVTMMFWYRQQPGQSLTLIATANQGSEATYESGFVIDKFPISRPNLTFSTLTVSNMSPEDSSIYLCSVELRETQYFGPGTRLLVL.

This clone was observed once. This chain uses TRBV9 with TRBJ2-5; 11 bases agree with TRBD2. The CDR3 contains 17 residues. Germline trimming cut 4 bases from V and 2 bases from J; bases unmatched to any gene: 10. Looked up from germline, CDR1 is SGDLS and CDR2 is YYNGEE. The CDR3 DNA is TGTGCCAGCAGCCCTCGCCTAGCGGGGGGACTTCAAGAGACCCAGTACTTC. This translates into CASSPRLAGGLQETQYF.

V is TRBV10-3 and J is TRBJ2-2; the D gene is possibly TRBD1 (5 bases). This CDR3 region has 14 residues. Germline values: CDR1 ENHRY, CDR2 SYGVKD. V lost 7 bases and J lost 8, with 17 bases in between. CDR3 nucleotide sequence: TGTGCCATCAATCAGGGTACCTCTAGTGGGGAGCTGTTTTTT. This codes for CAINQGTSSGELFF.

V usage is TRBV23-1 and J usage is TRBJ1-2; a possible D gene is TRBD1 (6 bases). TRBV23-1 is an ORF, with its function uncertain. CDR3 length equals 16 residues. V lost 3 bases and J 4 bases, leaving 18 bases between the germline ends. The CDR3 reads CASSQFSRGGLYGYTF. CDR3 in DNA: TGCGCCAGCAGTCAGTTTAGTAGGGGGGGACTCTATGGCTACACCTTC.

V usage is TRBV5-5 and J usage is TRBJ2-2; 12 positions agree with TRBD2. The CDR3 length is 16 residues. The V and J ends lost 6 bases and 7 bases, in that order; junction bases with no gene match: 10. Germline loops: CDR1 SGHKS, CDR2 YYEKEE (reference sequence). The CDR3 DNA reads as TGTGCCAGCACCTCGCCTAGCGGGGGGGCGGACGGGGAGCTGTTTTTT. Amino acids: CASTSPSGGADGELFF. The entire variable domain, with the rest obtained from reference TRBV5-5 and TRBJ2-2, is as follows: DAGVTQSPTHLIKTRGQQVTLRCSPISGHKSVSWYQQVLGQGPQFIFQYYEKEERGRGNFPDRFSARQFPNYSSELNVNALLLGDSALYLCASTSPSGGADGELFFGEGSRLTVL.

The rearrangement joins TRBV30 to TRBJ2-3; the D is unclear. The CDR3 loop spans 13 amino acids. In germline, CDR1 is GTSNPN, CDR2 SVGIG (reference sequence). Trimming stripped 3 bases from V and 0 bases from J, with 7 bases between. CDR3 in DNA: TGTGCCTGGAGCCCTAGGAGCACAGATACGCAGTATTTT. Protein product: CAWSPRSTDTQYF.

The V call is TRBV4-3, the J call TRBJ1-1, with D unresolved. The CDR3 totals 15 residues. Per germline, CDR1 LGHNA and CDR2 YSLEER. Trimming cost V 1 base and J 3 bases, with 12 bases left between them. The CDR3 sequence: CASSQAGWRDTEAFF. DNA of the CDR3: TGCGCCAGCAGCCAAGCCGGGTGGCGCGACACTGAAGCTTTCTTT.

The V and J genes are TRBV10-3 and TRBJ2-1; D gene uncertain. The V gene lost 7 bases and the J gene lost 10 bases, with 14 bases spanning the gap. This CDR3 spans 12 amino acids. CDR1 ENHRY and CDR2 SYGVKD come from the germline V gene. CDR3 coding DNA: TGTGCCATCACAAGTGCGAGGTCCGAGCAGTTCTTC. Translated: CAITSARSEQFF.

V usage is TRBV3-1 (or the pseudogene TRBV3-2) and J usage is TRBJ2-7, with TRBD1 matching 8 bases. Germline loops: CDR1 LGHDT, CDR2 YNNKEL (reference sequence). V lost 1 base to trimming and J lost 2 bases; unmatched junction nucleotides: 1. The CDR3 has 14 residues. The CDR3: CASSQGTGPYEQYF. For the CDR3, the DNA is TGTGCCAGCAGCCAAGGGACAGGGCCCTACGAGCAGTACTTC.